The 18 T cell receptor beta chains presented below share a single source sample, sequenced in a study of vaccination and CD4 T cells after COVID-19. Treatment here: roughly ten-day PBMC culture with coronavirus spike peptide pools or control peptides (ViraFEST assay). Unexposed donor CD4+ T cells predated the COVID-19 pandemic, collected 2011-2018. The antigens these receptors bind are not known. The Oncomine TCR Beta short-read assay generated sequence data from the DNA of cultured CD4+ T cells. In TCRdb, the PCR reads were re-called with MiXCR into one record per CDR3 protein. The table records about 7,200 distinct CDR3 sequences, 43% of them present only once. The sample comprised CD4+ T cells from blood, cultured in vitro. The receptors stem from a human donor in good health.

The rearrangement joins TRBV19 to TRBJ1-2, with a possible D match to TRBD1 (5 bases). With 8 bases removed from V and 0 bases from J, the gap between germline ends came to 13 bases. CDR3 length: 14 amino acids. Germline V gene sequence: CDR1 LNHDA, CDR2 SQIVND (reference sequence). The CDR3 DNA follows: TGTGCCAGTTCACCAGGGAAGGCTAACTATGGCTACACCTTC. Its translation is CASSPGKANYGYTF.

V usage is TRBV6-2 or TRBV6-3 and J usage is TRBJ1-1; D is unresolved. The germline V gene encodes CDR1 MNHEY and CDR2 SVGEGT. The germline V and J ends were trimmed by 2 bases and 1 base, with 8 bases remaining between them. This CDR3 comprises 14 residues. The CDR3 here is CASSYSRRNTEAFF. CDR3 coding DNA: TGTGCCAGCAGTTACAGCAGGAGGAACACTGAAGCTTTCTTT.

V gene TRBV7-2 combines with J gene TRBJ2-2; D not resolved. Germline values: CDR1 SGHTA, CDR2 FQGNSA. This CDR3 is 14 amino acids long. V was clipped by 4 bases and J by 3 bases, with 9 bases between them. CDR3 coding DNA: TGTGCCAGCAGCTCAGCTATATACACCGGGGAGCTGTTTTTT. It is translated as CASSSAIYTGELFF.

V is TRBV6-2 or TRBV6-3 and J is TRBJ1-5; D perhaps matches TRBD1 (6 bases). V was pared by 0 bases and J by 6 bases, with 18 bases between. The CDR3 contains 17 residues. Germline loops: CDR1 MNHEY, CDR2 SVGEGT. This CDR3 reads CASSYSQGGPGRQPQHF. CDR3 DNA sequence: TGTGCCAGCAGTTACTCTCAAGGGGGGCCAGGACGTCAGCCCCAGCATTTT.

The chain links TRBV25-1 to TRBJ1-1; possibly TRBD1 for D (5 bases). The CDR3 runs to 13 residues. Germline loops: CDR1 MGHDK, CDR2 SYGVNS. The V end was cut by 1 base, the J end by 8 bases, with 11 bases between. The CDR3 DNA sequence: TGTGCCAGCAGTGAATCAGGGACGGAGGAAGCTTTCTTT. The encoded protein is CASSESGTEEAFF. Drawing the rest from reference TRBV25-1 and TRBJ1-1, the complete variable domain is EADIYQTPRYLVIGTGKKITLECSQTMGHDKMYWYQQDPGMELHLIHYSYGVNSTEKGDLSSESTVSRIRTEHFPLTLESARPSHTSQYLCASSESGTEEAFFGQGTRLTVV.

DNA for the CDR3: TGTGCCAGCAGTTACTCGGGGGGGGAGATGACTAGCGGGAACGAGCAGTACTTC. Protein sequence: CASSYSGGEMTSGNEQYF. The chain is built from TRBV6-5 and TRBJ2-7, with 11 bases that match TRBD2. The CDR3 has 18 residues. Trimming cost V 0 bases and J 5 bases; bases outside gene matches: 12. Germline loops: CDR1 MNHEY, CDR2 SVGAGI.

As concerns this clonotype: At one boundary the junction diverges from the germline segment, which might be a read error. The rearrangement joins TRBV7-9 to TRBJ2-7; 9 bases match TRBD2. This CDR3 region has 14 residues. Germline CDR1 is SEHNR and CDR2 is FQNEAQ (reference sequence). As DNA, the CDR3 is TGTGCCAGCAGCCTAGCGGGAAGAGGCGACGAGCAGTACTTC. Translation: CASSLAGRGDEQYF.

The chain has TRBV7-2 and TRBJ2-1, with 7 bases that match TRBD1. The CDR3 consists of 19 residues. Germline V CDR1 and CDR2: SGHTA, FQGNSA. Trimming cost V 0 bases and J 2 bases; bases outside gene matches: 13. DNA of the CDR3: TGTGCCAGCAGCTTAGCGAGATATGAGACAGGGTTTGCCTACAATGAGCAGTTCTTC. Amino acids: CASSLARYETGFAYNEQFF.

CDR3 residues: CASSFGGDSPLHF. The CDR3 region has the DNA TGTGCCAGCTCTTTCGGCGGGGATTCACCCCTCCACTTT. The V call is TRBV6-2 or TRBV6-3, the J call TRBJ1-6; D remains ambiguous. Germline loops: CDR1 MNHEY, CDR2 SVGEGT. The CDR3 has 13 amino acids. The V end lost 8 bases, the J end lost 8 bases, and 13 bases lay between the germline ends.

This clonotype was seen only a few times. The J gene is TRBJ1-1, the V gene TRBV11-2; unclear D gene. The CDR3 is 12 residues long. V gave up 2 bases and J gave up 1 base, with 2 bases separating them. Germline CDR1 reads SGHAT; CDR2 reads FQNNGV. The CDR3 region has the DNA TGTGCCAGCAGCTTAACGAACACTGAAGCTTTCTTT. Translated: CASSLTNTEAFF.

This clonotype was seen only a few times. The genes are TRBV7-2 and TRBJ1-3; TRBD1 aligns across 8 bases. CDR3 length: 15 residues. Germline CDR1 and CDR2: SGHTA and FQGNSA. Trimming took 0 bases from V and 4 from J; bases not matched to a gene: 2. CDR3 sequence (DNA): TGTGCCAGCAGCTTAGCAGCAGGGGGCGGAAACACCATATATTTT. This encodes CASSLAAGGGNTIYF.

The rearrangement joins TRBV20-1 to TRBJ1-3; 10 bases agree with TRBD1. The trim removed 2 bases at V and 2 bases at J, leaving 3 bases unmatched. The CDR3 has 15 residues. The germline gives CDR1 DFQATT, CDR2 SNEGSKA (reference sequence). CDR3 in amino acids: CSARKDRGPGNTIYF. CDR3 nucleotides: TGCAGTGCTAGAAAAGACAGGGGGCCTGGAAACACCATATATTTT.

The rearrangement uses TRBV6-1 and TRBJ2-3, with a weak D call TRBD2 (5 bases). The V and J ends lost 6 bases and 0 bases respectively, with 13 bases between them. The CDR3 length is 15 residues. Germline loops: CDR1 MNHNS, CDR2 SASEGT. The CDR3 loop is CASSVAKSSTDTQYF. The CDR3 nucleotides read TGTGCCAGCAGCGTAGCGAAATCTAGCACAGATACGCAGTATTTT.

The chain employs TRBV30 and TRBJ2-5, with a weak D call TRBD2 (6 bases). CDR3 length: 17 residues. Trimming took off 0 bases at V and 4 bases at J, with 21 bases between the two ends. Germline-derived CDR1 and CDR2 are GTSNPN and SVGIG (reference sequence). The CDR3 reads CAWSVKGGVSWLETQYF. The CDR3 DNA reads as TGTGCCTGGAGTGTTAAGGGCGGGGTGTCGTGGTTAGAGACCCAGTACTTC.

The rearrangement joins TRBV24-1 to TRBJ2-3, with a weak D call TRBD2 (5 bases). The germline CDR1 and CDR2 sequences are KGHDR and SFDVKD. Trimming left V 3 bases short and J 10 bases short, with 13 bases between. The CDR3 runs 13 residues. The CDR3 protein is CATSDPSSYAQYF. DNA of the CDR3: TGTGCCACCAGTGATCCGTCTAGCTATGCGCAGTATTTT.

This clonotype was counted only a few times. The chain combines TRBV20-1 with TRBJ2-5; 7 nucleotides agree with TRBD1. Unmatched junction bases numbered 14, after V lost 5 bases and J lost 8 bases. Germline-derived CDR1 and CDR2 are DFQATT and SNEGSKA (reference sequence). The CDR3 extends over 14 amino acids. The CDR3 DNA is TGCAGTGCTCCACGGACAGGCCTTGGTGAAACCCAGTACTTC. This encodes CSAPRTGLGETQYF.

The CDR3 reads CASSPSGGTDTQYF. The DNA for the CDR3 is TGTGCCAGCAGTCCTAGCGGGGGCACAGATACGCAGTATTTT. The chain carries TRBV6-1 and TRBJ2-3; 9 bases align to TRBD2. The junction had 1 base not matched to a gene; V was cut back by 5 bases and J by 1 base. CDR1 MNHNS and CDR2 SASEGT come from the germline V gene. CDR3 length: 14 residues.

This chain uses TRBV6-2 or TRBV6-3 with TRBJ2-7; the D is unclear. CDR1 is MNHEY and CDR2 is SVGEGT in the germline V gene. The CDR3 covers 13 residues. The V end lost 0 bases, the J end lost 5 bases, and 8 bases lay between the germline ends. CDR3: CASSYSRFDEQYF. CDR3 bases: TGTGCCAGCAGTTACTCCCGGTTCGACGAGCAGTACTTC.